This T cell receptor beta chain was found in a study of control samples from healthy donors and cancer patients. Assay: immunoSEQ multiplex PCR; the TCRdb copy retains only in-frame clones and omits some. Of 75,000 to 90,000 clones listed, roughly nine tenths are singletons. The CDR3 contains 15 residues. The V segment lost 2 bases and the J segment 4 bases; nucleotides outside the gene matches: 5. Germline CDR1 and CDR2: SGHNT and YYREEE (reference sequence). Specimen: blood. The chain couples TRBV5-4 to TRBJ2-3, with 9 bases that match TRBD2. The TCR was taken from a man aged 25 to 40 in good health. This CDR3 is CASSFGGGEADTQYF. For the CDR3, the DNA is TGTGCCAGCAGCTTTGGCGGGGGGGAGGCAGATACGCAGTATTTT.